The 14 T cell receptor beta chains presented below share a single source sample, sequenced in a study of cytomegalovirus exposure and HLA in healthy donors. In the PCR, 60 Vbeta and 13 Jbeta primers were used. Sequencing was performed with immunoSEQ multiplex PCR; in TCRdb, only in-frame clones are kept and a portion is missing. Of approximately 170,000 clones detected, roughly 83% appear once; the ten largest clones hold approximately 1.2%. The sequencing input was PBMCs. These receptors were obtained from a boy between 2 and 10 years old in good health and CMV-seronegative.

This chain uses TRBV2 with TRBJ2-7; TRBD2 is a possible D gene (5 bases). The V gene's germline CDR1 is SNHLY and CDR2 FYNNEI. Trimming pared 7 bases from V and 2 bases from J, leaving 9 bases between. The CDR3 covers 12 residues. This CDR3 reads CASTERPYEQYF. For the CDR3, the DNA is TGTGCCAGCACGGAGCGGCCCTACGAGCAGTACTTC.

V and J are TRBV18 and TRBJ2-1; TRBD2 matches at 13 bases. This CDR3 has 14 amino acids. Per germline, CDR1 KGHSH and CDR2 LQKENI. J gave up 7 bases and V 3 bases, and 0 bases lay outside the gene matches. The CDR3 nucleotides are TGTGCCAGCTCACCGGGACTAGCGGGAAATGAGCAGTTCTTC. Encoded protein: CASSPGLAGNEQFF.

The rearrangement joins TRBV19 to TRBJ1-5; tentatively, D is TRBD1 (5 bases). V dropped 7 bases and J dropped 7 bases, with 20 bases sitting between them. Germline CDR1 and CDR2: LNHDA and SQIVND (reference sequence). The CDR3 runs 15 residues. Here the CDR3 DNA reads TGTGCCAGTACCTTTTCGGCAGGGAAGGAACAGCCCCAGCATTTT. It translates to CASTFSAGKEQPQHF.

J is TRBJ2-7 and V is TRBV19; 8 positions match TRBD2. J was trimmed by 4 bases and V by 6 bases; bases with no gene match: 29. The CDR3 loop spans 21 amino acids. From germline, CDR1 is LNHDA and CDR2 SQIVND (reference sequence). CDR3 residues: CASSPQLAAGLQTGFRYEQYF. The DNA of the CDR3 is TGTGCCAGTAGCCCTCAACTAGCGGCGGGACTTCAAACGGGATTTCGGTACGAGCAGTACTTC.

V gene TRBV7-9 combines with J gene TRBJ2-1, with 9 nucleotides matching TRBD1. Looked up from germline, CDR1 is SEHNR and CDR2 is FQNEAQ (reference sequence). V was clipped by 2 bases and J by 5 bases; unmatched bases: 7. The CDR3 contains 16 residues. CDR3 DNA: TGTGCCAGCAGCTTACTAGGACAGGGGATGCACAATGAGCAGTTCTTC. It yields the protein CASSLLGQGMHNEQFF. Using reference TRBV7-9 and TRBJ2-1 for the parts outside the CDR3, the full variable domain is DTGVSQNPRHKITKRGQNVTFRCDPISEHNRLYWYRQTLGQGPEFLTYFQNEAQLEKSRLLSDRFSAERPKGSFSTLEIQRTEQGDSAMYLCASSLLGQGMHNEQFFGPGTRLTVL.

V gene TRBV11-3 combines with J gene TRBJ1-1; D might be TRBD1 (6 bases). This CDR3 spans 12 amino acids. Trimming took 5 bases from V and 8 from J, leaving 12 bases between them. In germline, CDR1 is SGHNT, CDR2 YENEEA. The CDR3 loop is CASSRGQSEAFF. CDR3 DNA: TGTGCCAGCAGCCGGGGACAATCAGAAGCTTTCTTT.

This chain uses TRBV7-9 with TRBJ2-7, with TRBD1 identical over 9 bases. The V segment lost 5 bases and the J segment 0 bases; nucleotides outside the gene matches: 5. Germline CDR1 is SEHNR and CDR2 is FQNEAQ (reference sequence). There are 15 residues in the CDR3. CDR3 residues: CASSLGTGISYEQYV. The CDR3 DNA is TGTGCCAGCAGCCTCGGGACAGGGATCTCCTACGAGCAGTACGTC.

The V and J genes are TRBV18 and TRBJ2-3; TRBD2 is a possible D gene (5 bases). Germline V gene lookup returns CDR1 KGHSH and CDR2 LQKENI. Trimming removed 3 bases from V and 4 bases from J, with 11 bases in between. The CDR3 consists of 14 residues. The CDR3: CASSPLDSPDTQYF. In DNA, the CDR3 is TGTGCCAGCTCACCGTTGGACTCCCCAGATACGCAGTATTTT.

This clone was counted a few times. The rearrangement joins TRBV6-1 to TRBJ1-1; 7 positions agree with TRBD1. This CDR3 is built from 13 residues. Trimming removed 6 bases from V and 5 bases from J; junction bases left unmatched: 6. Germline loops: CDR1 MNHNS, CDR2 SASEGT. The CDR3 nucleotides are TGTGCCAGCAGCGCCACGACAGGGACTGAAGCTTTCTTT. This gives the protein CASSATTGTEAFF.

The CDR3 DNA reads as TGTGCCAGCAGCTTGGTCGGGAGCTCTGGAAACACCATATATTTT. Its protein product is CASSLVGSSGNTIYF. The rearrangement joins TRBV5-5 to TRBJ1-3; D ambiguous. The length of the CDR3 is 15 residues. V lost 0 bases to trimming and J lost 0 bases, with 7 bases between them. The germline V gene has CDR1 SGHKS and CDR2 YYEKEE (reference sequence).

The sample holds a few counts of this clone. The V gene is TRBV19, the J gene TRBJ2-1; 7 nucleotides align to TRBD2. CDR3 length equals 13 residues. Losses at the gene ends were 5 bases for V and 4 bases for J; bases not matched to a gene: 2. In germline, CDR1 is LNHDA, CDR2 SQIVND (reference sequence). Here the CDR3 reads CASSGDYYNEQFF. As DNA, the CDR3 is TGTGCCAGTAGTGGGGACTATTACAATGAGCAGTTCTTC. Full variable domain (missing parts from reference TRBV19 and TRBJ2-1): DGGITQSPKYLFRKEGQNVTLSCEQNLNHDAMYWYRQDPGQGLRLIYYSQIVNDFQKGDIAEGYSVSREKKESFPLTVTSAQKNPTAFYLCASSGDYYNEQFFGPGTRLTVL.

The V gene is TRBV5-1, the J gene TRBJ1-3; D not resolved. Germline CDR1 reads SGHRS; CDR2 reads YFSETQ. The CDR3 extends over 15 amino acids. V was shortened by 1 base and J by 1 base, with 9 bases between the two germline ends. The CDR3 loop reads CASSLLPDSGNTIYF. CDR3 in DNA: TGCGCCAGCAGCTTGCTTCCAGATTCTGGAAACACCATATATTTT.

This clone has more than one count but fewer than ten. This chain links TRBV5-6 with TRBJ2-1; 10 bases map to TRBD2. The CDR3 loop spans 15 amino acids. V trimming: 1 base; J trimming: 7 bases; junction bases outside the gene matches: 5. Per germline, CDR1 SGHDT and CDR2 YYEEEE. The CDR3 DNA follows: TGTGCCAGCAGCTTGTCTAGCGGGGGAGGGAATGAGCAGTTCTTC. Translated, it gives CASSLSSGGGNEQFF.

For the CDR3, the DNA is TGCGCCAGCAGCCAAGGTATAGGGGCTAGCACAGATACGCAGTATTTT. Amino acids: CASSQGIGASTDTQYF. This chain links TRBV4-3 with TRBJ2-3, with D maybe TRBD1 (5 bases). The CDR3 spans 16 residues. Trimming pared 1 base from V and 0 bases from J, leaving 11 bases between. Germline V gives CDR1 LGHNA, CDR2 YSLEER.